These T cell receptor beta chains were read from a single sample in a study of blood T cell repertoires in COVID-19. Repertoires were generated with immunoSEQ multiplex PCR, while TCRdb's copy carries only in-frame clones and drops some. This sample has about 100,000 clones; approximately 80% occur once, and the top ten carry roughly a third. Input material: peripheral blood. These receptors came from a man between 65 and 80 years old with active or convalescent COVID-19. The CDR3 runs from the conserved cysteine through the conserved F or W. A D gene is named only where the DNA matches it firmly. Size is omitted from some rows. Given values are once, few, many or a class for expanded clones.

TRBV5-1	.	TRBD2	TRBJ2-3	TGCGCCAGCAGCGCTTTTCCTAGCGGGGGGAACACAGATACGCAGTATTTT	CASSAFPSGGNTDTQYF
TRBV5-1	.	.	TRBJ2-1	TGCGCCAGCAGCAAACCGTCAGGGAAGGAGTACAATGAGCAGTTCTTC	CASSKPSGKEYNEQFF
TRBV2	.	.	TRBJ2-5	TGTGCCAGCAGTTCCGGGACTCCTCCAGAGACCCAGTACTTC	CASSSGTPPETQYF
TRBV4-3	.	.	TRBJ2-7	TGCGCCAGCAGCCAAGAAGGGACTCCCTCCTACGAGCAGTACTTC	CASSQEGTPSYEQYF
TRBV24-1	.	.	TRBJ1-2	TGTGCCACCAGTGCCCCCCGCGGCAGGGGATTTGGCTACACCTTC	CATSAPRGRGFGYTF
TRBV5-1	.	TRBD1	TRBJ2-5	TGCGCCAGCAGCCACCGACAGGGGGCGCGGGAGACCCAGTACTTC	CASSHRQGARETQYF
TRBV11-2	.	TRBD2	TRBJ2-2	TGTGCCAGCAGCTTAATGGCTAGCGGGAGGGCCGGGGAGCTGTTTTTT	CASSLMASGRAGELFF
TRBV5-4	.	TRBD2	TRBJ2-2	TGTGCCAGCAGCTTGGATCGCGGGAGCTACGGGGAGCTGTTTTTT	CASSLDRGSYGELFF
TRBV7-9	.	TRBD1	TRBJ2-7	TGTGCCAGCAGCCGACGAGGACAGGACGAAGATGACGAGCAGTACTTC	CASSRRGQDEDDEQYF
TRBV28	.	TRBD2	TRBJ2-4	TGTGCCAGCACCCTGGGGGGGGAGGGAAACATTCAGTACTTC	CASTLGGEGNIQYF
TRBV29-1	.	TRBD2	TRBJ2-3	TGCAGCGTTGAGGGCCAGCGGGAGACAGATACGCAGTATTTT	CSVEGQRETDTQYF
TRBV4-2	once	TRBD2	TRBJ2-3	TGTGCCAGCAGCCGGGGACTAGCGGGCTACACAGATACGCAGTATTTT	CASSRGLAGYTDTQYF
TRBV19	.	TRBD2	TRBJ2-7	TGTGCCAGTAGTACCCACACTAGCGGGAGAAGGAAAGAGCAGTACTTC	CASSTHTSGRRKEQYF
TRBV7-3	few	TRBD2	TRBJ2-2	TGTGCCAGCAGCATCGGGACTAGCTTGAACACCGGGGAGCTGTTTTTT	CASSIGTSLNTGELFF
TRBV2	.	.	TRBJ2-7	TGTGCCAGCAGTGTTTCCGGGTACGAGCAGTACTTC	CASSVSGYEQYF
TRBV4-3	.	.	TRBJ2-1	TGCGCCAGCAGCCAAGATCCTGGCCGTGAGCAGTTCTTC	CASSQDPGREQFF
TRBV5-8	.	.	TRBJ1-2	TGTGCCAGCAGCTCGTCTCGGGGGGCCTACACCTTC	CASSSSRGAYTF
TRBV25-1	few	.	TRBJ2-2	TGTGCCAGCAGTGAATACCCCACAGGGAAGGGGTCCGGGGAGCTGTTTTTT	CASSEYPTGKGSGELFF
TRBV28	once	.	TRBJ1-6	TGTGCCAGCATAAAGAGGGGCGGGGGGACCCTTATCTATAATTCACCCCTCCACTTT	CASIKRGGGTLIYNSPLHF
TRBV3-1/TRBV3-2	.	TRBD2	TRBJ2-7	TGTGCCAGCAGTCACCTAGCGGGGGGGTTGTTTTACGAGCAGTACTTC	CASSHLAGGLFYEQYF
TRBV7-2	.	.	TRBJ1-1	TGTGCCAGCAGCTTAGCGGCTGGCGGGGCTGAAGCTTTCTTT	CASSLAAGGAEAFF
TRBV7-9	.	.	TRBJ2-2	TGTGCCAGCAGCTTAGGGCCCTTTAACACCGGGGAGCTGTTTTTT	CASSLGPFNTGELFF
TRBV11-2	.	.	TRBJ1-4	TGTGCCAGCAGAACCGGGATCGGTAATGAAAAACTGTTTTTT	CASRTGIGNEKLFF
TRBV6-2/TRBV6-3	.	.	TRBJ1-1	TGTGCCAGCAGTCGACAGGAGATGAACACTGAAGCTTTCTTT	CASSRQEMNTEAFF
TRBV24-1	.	.	TRBJ2-2	TGTGCCACCATGGGGCAGGGAAGGACCGGGGAGCTGTTTTTT	CATMGQGRTGELFF
TRBV5-1	.	TRBD1	TRBJ1-1	TGCGCCAGCAGCAGGGGACAGGGAGGGACTGAAGCTTTCTTT	CASSRGQGGTEAFF
TRBV6-5	.	.	TRBJ2-1	TGTGCCAGCAGCTTGTTGAGGGCTAATGGTGAGCAGTTCTTC	CASSLLRANGEQFF
TRBV9	.	.	TRBJ1-1	TGTGCCAGCAGCGTAGGACAAGTGAACACTGAAGCTTTCTTT	CASSVGQVNTEAFF
TRBV30	.	TRBD1	TRBJ2-7	TGTGCCTGGGGGGACAGGGAGGGCTACGAGCAGTACTTC	CAWGDREGYEQYF
TRBV7-2	.	.	TRBJ2-1	TGTGCCAGCAGCCCCAGCGGCCCTATCTACAATGAGCAGTTCTTC	CASSPSGPIYNEQFF
TRBV27	once	TRBD2	TRBJ2-7	TGTGCCAGCAGTTTAGGGCGCGGGAGGGGGTACGAGCAGTACTTC	CASSLGRGRGYEQYF
TRBV6-5	.	.	TRBJ2-5	TGTGCCAGCAGTCGGGACACCCGGGGCGAAGAGACCCAGTACTTC	CASSRDTRGEETQYF
TRBV11-2	.	TRBD1	TRBJ1-3	TGTGCCAGCAGCTTAGAGGGACAGTCCCTATATTTT	CASSLEGQSLYF
TRBV7-7	.	TRBD2	TRBJ2-5	TGTGCCAGCAGCCCTGGGACTAGCGGGGGGGAGACCCAGTACTTC	CASSPGTSGGETQYF
TRBV7-2	.	TRBD1	TRBJ1-3	TGTGCCAGCAGCTTATTGGGACAGGGGACAGGAAACACCATATATTTT	CASSLLGQGTGNTIYF
TRBV2	few	.	TRBJ2-1	TGTGCCAGCACCTCCTCCAATGAGCAGTTCTTC	CASTSSNEQFF
TRBV5-1	once	TRBD1	TRBJ1-1	TGCGCCAGCAGCTTAAGACAGGGGATGAACACTGAAGCTTTCTTT	CASSLRQGMNTEAFF
TRBV4-2	.	.	TRBJ2-2	TGTGCCAGCAGCCAAGCCTCGGGCACCGGGGAGCTGTTTTTT	CASSQASGTGELFF
TRBV28	.	TRBD2	TRBJ2-7	TGTGCCAGCAAAGGAGGCGGTGGGCTAGCGGGGGAGCAGTACTTC	CASKGGGGLAGEQYF
TRBV2	.	TRBD2	TRBJ2-3	TGTGCCAGCAGTGAGAGACTAGCGGGAGTCCTTGGTGGAAAAACGCAGTATTTT	CASSERLAGVLGGKTQYF
TRBV29-1	few	.	TRBJ1-2	TGCAGCGTTGAAACGGGGGGGAACTATGGCTACACCTTC	CSVETGGNYGYTF
TRBV24-1	.	TRBD2	TRBJ2-7	TGTGCCACCAGTGAGCGAGCGGGGGCCTCCTACGAGCAGTACTTC	CATSERAGASYEQYF
TRBV2	few	TRBD1	TRBJ1-3	TGTGCCAGCAGTGATTTAGGGACAGGGGCTGGAAACACCATATATTTT	CASSDLGTGAGNTIYF
TRBV4-2	few	.	TRBJ2-2	TGTGCCAGCAGCCAAGAGGCCAGGGCCCCCGGGGAGCTGTTTTTT	CASSQEARAPGELFF
TRBV28	once	.	TRBJ1-1	TGTGCCAGCACGAGCGGGGTATACGGAAACACTGAAGCTTTCTTT	CASTSGVYGNTEAFF
TRBV28	few	.	TRBJ1-3	TGTGCCACCGCAGGGTCCGCTGGAAACACCATATATTTT	CATAGSAGNTIYF
TRBV5-1	.	TRBD2	TRBJ2-5	TGCGCCAGCAGCGTCGGGAGGGGAGAGACCCAGTACTTC	CASSVGRGETQYF
TRBV6-5	once	.	TRBJ1-1	TGTGCCAGCAGATTGACCGGGGTGAACACTGAAGCTTTCTTT	CASRLTGVNTEAFF
TRBV4-3	.	.	TRBJ1-6	TGCGCCAGCAGCCAAGAGGTCAGGGGTTCACCCCTCCACTTT	CASSQEVRGSPLHF
TRBV18	few	.	TRBJ1-2	TGTGCCAACGCCAAAGACAGGAACTATGGCTACACCTTC	CANAKDRNYGYTF
TRBV7-2	.	TRBD1	TRBJ2-5	TGTGCCAGCAGCTTAGACTCCGGGACAGGGGGCGCGGAGACCCAGTACTTC	CASSLDSGTGGAETQYF
TRBV9	.	TRBD2	TRBJ2-7	TGTGCCAGCAGCAAGGGGACTAGCGGGGGTGCCTACGAGCAGTACTTC	CASSKGTSGGAYEQYF
TRBV4-1	.	TRBD2	TRBJ2-7	TGCGCCAGCAGCCAAGTGGTAGCGGGGTTTTACGAGCAGTACTTC	CASSQVVAGFYEQYF
TRBV27	few	.	TRBJ1-2	TGTGCCAGCAGGCTTATGGTAGGGGTTGGTGGCTACACCTTC	CASRLMVGVGGYTF
TRBV10-3	.	.	TRBJ2-7	TGTGCCATCAGTGAACTCGACGGAACGGGGGAGCAGTACTTC	CAISELDGTGEQYF
TRBV4-3	once	.	TRBJ1-3	TGCGCCAGCAGCCAAATGATCGGAGATTACGGAAACACCATATATTTT	CASSQMIGDYGNTIYF
TRBV2	many	.	TRBJ1-1	TGTGCCAGCAAAGGGGGACAGAACACTGAAGCTTTCTTT	CASKGGQNTEAFF
TRBV7-3	.	TRBD1	TRBJ2-2	TGTGCCAGCAGCGGACGGACAGGGCGTAACACCGGGGAGCTGTTTTTT	CASSGRTGRNTGELFF
TRBV5-1	.	TRBD1	TRBJ1-4	TGCGCCAGCAGCTTAGGACAGGGGACAGCTAATGAAAAACTGTTTTTT	CASSLGQGTANEKLFF